These 19 T cell receptor beta chains originate from one sample sequenced in a study of blood T cells in healthy people across ages. Through a sample-barcoded 5' primer and a J-beta primer mix, a second PCR was run for roughly 7 to 11 cycles. Each CDR3 protein gets one entry after TCRdb re-called the 5' RACE reads with MiXCR. Here the sample spans fewer than 800,000 distinct CDR3 sequences, around half being singletons. The sequenced sample consisted of blood. The receptors come from a woman aged 55-69 years in good health.

This clonotype has at least ten counts. The chain carries TRBV18 and TRBJ1-2; D possibly corresponds to TRBD1 (6 bases). Germline CDR1 reads KGHSH; CDR2 reads LQKENI. The CDR3 consists of 12 residues. V gave up 8 bases and J gave up 5 bases, with 12 bases separating them. CDR3 protein: CASSLQGYGYTF. The CDR3 nucleotides are TGTGCCAGCAGTTTACAGGGTTATGGCTACACCTTC. The complete variable domain, with remaining parts taken from reference TRBV18 and TRBJ1-2, reads NAGVMQNPRHLVRRRGQEARLRCSPMKGHSHVYWYRQLPEEGLKFMVYLQKENIIDESGMPKERFSAEFPKEGPSILRIQQVVRGDSAAYFCASSLQGYGYTFGSGTRLTVV.

This chain uses TRBV28 with TRBJ2-7; 12 nucleotides align to TRBD1. Germline loops: CDR1 MDHEN, CDR2 SYDVKM. Losses at the gene ends were 10 bases for V and 2 bases for J; bases not matched to a gene: 9. This CDR3 has 15 amino acids. The DNA for the CDR3 is TGTGCCACTCAATCCGGGACAGGGGGCGCCTACGAGCAGTACTTC. It encodes CATQSGTGGAYEQYF.

This chain connects TRBV18 to TRBJ2-7, with 7 bases matching TRBD1. Germline trimming cut 4 bases from V and 3 bases from J; bases unmatched to any gene: 6. This CDR3 region has 14 residues. The germline V gene has CDR1 KGHSH and CDR2 LQKENI. DNA for the CDR3: TGTGCCAGCTCACGGGCAGGGGGTTTCTACGAGCAGTACTTC. Translating it yields CASSRAGGFYEQYF. Complete variable domain (other parts from reference TRBV18 and TRBJ2-7): NAGVMQNPRHLVRRRGQEARLRCSPMKGHSHVYWYRQLPEEGLKFMVYLQKENIIDESGMPKERFSAEFPKEGPSILRIQQVVRGDSAAYFCASSRAGGFYEQYFGPGTRLTVT.

The J gene is TRBJ2-1, the V gene TRBV20-1; 8 bases match TRBD2. With 5 bases clipped from V and 2 bases from J, the junction kept 5 bases outside the gene matches. Germline assignment: CDR1 DFQATT and CDR2 SNEGSKA (reference sequence). The CDR3 is made up of 14 amino acids. The CDR3: CSALSGNPYNEQFF. In DNA form, the CDR3 reads TGCAGTGCTCTTAGCGGGAACCCCTACAATGAGCAGTTCTTC.

V usage is TRBV27 and J usage is TRBJ2-5; D is perhaps TRBD2 (6 bases). The CDR3 consists of 18 residues. V shed 5 bases and J shed 5 bases, with 27 bases lying between them. Germline V gene sequence: CDR1 MNHEY, CDR2 SMNVEV (reference sequence). DNA for the CDR3: TGTGCCAGCAGTCCCTTCGCGGGGAAGGTTCCATCTAGGGAGACCCAGTACTTC. Protein product: CASSPFAGKVPSRETQYF.

This chain connects TRBV28 to TRBJ2-1, with 16 bases matching TRBD2. V was pared by 3 bases and J by 0 bases, with 20 bases of the junction left unmatched. This CDR3 has 24 amino acids. Per the germline V gene, CDR1 is MDHEN and CDR2 is SYDVKM. CDR3 sequence reads: CASSFPTSVDPGLAGGRSYNEQFF. The CDR3 DNA follows: TGTGCCAGCAGTTTCCCCACGAGTGTCGATCCGGGACTAGCGGGAGGGCGCTCCTACAATGAGCAGTTCTTC.

This chain links TRBV7-2 with TRBJ2-7; TRBD2 matches 14 bases. Germline V gene lookup returns CDR1 SGHTA and CDR2 FQGNSA. CDR3 size: 18 residues. The ends lost 5 bases at V and 7 bases at J; junction bases unmatched: 16. For the CDR3, the DNA is TGTGCCAGCAGCGCCGGGACTAGCGGGAGTAGTTTCATCGATGAGCAGTACTTC. Amino acids: CASSAGTSGSSFIDEQYF.

The chain joins TRBV29-1 to TRBJ2-7, with TRBD2 matching over 11 bases. This CDR3 is 17 amino acids long. The V gene end was trimmed by 4 bases and the J gene end by 7 bases; junction bases not matched to a gene: 18. Germline CDR1 SQVTM, CDR2 ANQGSEA. The CDR3 DNA follows: TGCAGCGTTGTCTTACTAGCGGGAGACCCGGGTGGCAATGAGCAGTACTTC. Translated, it gives CSVVLLAGDPGGNEQYF.

V gene TRBV4-2 combines with J gene TRBJ2-2; D call uncertain. Germline V gene sequence: CDR1 LGHNA, CDR2 YNFKEQ. The CDR3 is 16 residues long. V was shortened by 8 bases and J by 0 bases, with 16 bases between the two germline ends. CDR3 coding DNA: TGTGCCAGCCGGCAAGACAAGACTGCGAACACCGGGGAGCTGTTTTTT. Protein sequence: CASRQDKTANTGELFF.

This clonotype was observed many times. The rearrangement links TRBV29-1 to TRBJ2-1; TRBD2 is a possible D gene (7 bases). CDR3 length: 15 amino acids. Germline V CDR1 and CDR2: SQVTM, ANQGSEA. Trimming pared 6 bases from V and 9 bases from J, leaving 24 bases between. Here the CDR3 reads CSVAGVPPSGVEQFF. The CDR3 region has the DNA TGCAGCGTGGCGGGGGTACCCCCCTCAGGGGTTGAGCAGTTCTTC.

The chain links TRBV3-1 to TRBJ2-2; D might be TRBD2 (5 bases). In germline, CDR1 is LGHDT, CDR2 YNNKEL (reference sequence). V was trimmed by 4 bases and J by 4 bases, leaving 13 bases between them. The CDR3 has 15 residues. Here the CDR3 reads CASSPRQRGTGELFF. DNA of the CDR3: TGTGCCAGCAGCCCAAGGCAACGGGGCACCGGGGAGCTGTTTTTT.

The J gene is TRBJ1-2, the V gene TRBV25-1; D not resolved. The germline V gene has CDR1 MGHDK and CDR2 SYGVNS. The CDR3 runs to 16 residues. Trimming shortened V by 4 bases and J by 4 bases, and 19 bases separated the two germline ends. The CDR3 protein is CASSGTSGRISYGYTF. Written as DNA, the CDR3 is TGTGCCAGCAGTGGGACTAGCGGGAGAATATCCTATGGCTACACCTTC.

As regards this clonotype: A read error may be the cause here, since a much bigger clone is one base away. V usage is TRBV27 and J usage is TRBJ2-3, with D possibly TRBD1 on 5 matching bases. In germline, CDR1 is MNHEY, CDR2 SMNVEV (reference sequence). The CDR3 totals 12 residues. CDR3 loop: CASSSHTGTQYF. The CDR3 bases are TGTGCCAGCAGTTCTCACACAGGTACGCAGTATTTT.

The CDR3 nucleotides read TGTGCCAGCAGTTTATCGGGGGGACACACAAAGAACACTGAAGCTTTCTTT. This codes for CASSLSGGHTKNTEAFF. This chain uses TRBV27 with TRBJ1-1; D is perhaps TRBD1 (6 bases). The CDR3 length is 17 residues. V lost 0 bases and J lost 1, with 15 bases in between. In germline, CDR1 is MNHEY, CDR2 SMNVEV (reference sequence).

This clonotype was picked up a small number of times. With a much larger clone just one base away, this may be a read error. In nucleotides, the CDR3 is TGCAGTGCTCCCTTCGCGGGAGCATCGGACGAGCAGTACTTC. Amino acid sequence: CSAPFAGASDEQYF. The J gene is TRBJ2-7, the V gene TRBV20-1, with TRBD2 matching over 7 bases. V lost 5 bases, J lost 5 bases, and 12 bases stayed unmatched. The CDR3 sequence is 14 residues long. Germline V CDR1 and CDR2: DFQATT, SNEGSKA (reference sequence).

The chain links TRBV28 to TRBJ2-3; unclear D gene. Germline V CDR1 and CDR2: MDHEN, SYDVKM. CDR3 length equals 16 residues. V lost 5 bases and J 2 bases, leaving 17 bases between the germline ends. The CDR3 bases are TGTGCCAGCAGTCCACCAAACTCGGATTACACAGATACGCAGTATTTT. Translated, it gives CASSPPNSDYTDTQYF.

The chain combines TRBV10-3 with TRBJ1-1, with D perhaps matching TRBD1 (5 bases). Germline CDR1 is ENHRY and CDR2 is SYGVKD. Trimming pared 5 bases from V and 2 bases from J, leaving 18 bases between. The CDR3 totals 16 residues. The DNA of the CDR3 is TGTGCCATCAGTCAGATCAGTGGGACCGAAAACACTGAAGCTTTCTTT. Encoded protein: CAISQISGTENTEAFF.

This clonotype has a handful of counts. The chain couples TRBV2 to TRBJ2-7; maybe TRBD2 (6 bases). The CDR3 is made up of 11 amino acids. V shed 8 bases and J shed 3 bases, with 8 bases lying between them. Germline V gene lookup returns CDR1 SNHLY and CDR2 FYNNEI. CDR3 region: CASVTSYEQYF. The CDR3 DNA is TGTGCCAGCGTGACTAGCTACGAGCAGTACTTC.

CDR3 sequence (DNA): TGTGCCACCAGCAGAGATACCGCCGGGACTAGCGGAAACAATGAGCAGTACTTC. It yields the protein CATSRDTAGTSGNNEQYF. The chain recombines TRBV15 with TRBJ2-5; 11 nucleotides line up with TRBD2. V dropped 0 bases and J dropped 11; count of bases not matched to a gene: 17. Germline-derived CDR1 and CDR2 are LNHNV and YYDKDF (reference sequence). The CDR3 length is 18 residues.